The 28 T cell receptor beta chains below all came from one sample that was sequenced in a study of T-cell reconstitution after alpha-beta-depleted transplantation in children. It was with unique molecular identifiers that the TCRbeta library was prepared. TCRdb re-derived calls from the PCR reads in MiXCR, one entry per CDR3 protein. The sample gives about 980,000 distinct CDR3 sequences, around 30% of which show up once; roughly 28% is in the top ten. Source: PBMCs, mostly from graft donor cells, taken 360 days after TCRalphabeta/CD19-depleted stem cell transplant. Receptors originate from a boy younger than two who had a stem cell transplant for SCID, so the T cells may come from the graft donor.

This chain links TRBV28 with TRBJ1-2; D is undetermined. The V gene lost 6 bases and the J gene lost 3 bases, with 11 bases spanning the gap. Germline assignment: CDR1 MDHEN and CDR2 SYDVKM. The CDR3 has 13 residues. CDR3: CASSLGVHYGYTF. The CDR3 region has the DNA TGTGCCAGCAGCCTCGGAGTACACTATGGCTACACCTTC.

CDR3 in amino acids: CASSLRGPAYEQYF. Here the CDR3 DNA reads TGCGCCAGCAGCTTGAGGGGGCCTGCCTACGAGCAGTACTTC. The chain links TRBV5-1 to TRBJ2-7; 7 bases agree with TRBD1. CDR3 length: 14 amino acids. Germline V CDR1 and CDR2: SGHRS, YFSETQ. Trimming removed 1 base from V and 2 bases from J; junction bases left unmatched: 3. Together with reference TRBV5-1 and TRBJ2-7, the CDR3 gives the full variable domain: KAGVTQTPRYLIKTRGQQVTLSCSPISGHRSVSWYQQTPGQGLQFLFEYFSETQRNKGNFPGRFSGRQFSNSRSEMNVSTLELGDSALYLCASSLRGPAYEQYFGPGTRLTVT.

This clonotype was detected only a few times. The chain recombines TRBV4-2 with TRBJ2-1, with 8 bases that match TRBD2. In germline, CDR1 is LGHNA, CDR2 YNFKEQ. CDR3 length equals 18 residues. V dropped 0 bases and J dropped 8; count of bases not matched to a gene: 15. The CDR3 DNA reads TGTGCCAGCAGCCAAGATAGGGCCCCGGGACTAGTGGGCGATGAGCAGTTCTTC. Protein: CASSQDRAPGLVGDEQFF.

The V and J genes are TRBV20-1 and TRBJ1-2; no firm D call. The V end lost 0 bases, the J end lost 3 bases, and 11 bases lay between the germline ends. CDR3 length equals 14 residues. Germline CDR1 reads DFQATT; CDR2 reads SNEGSKA (reference sequence). CDR3 nucleotide sequence: TGCAGTGCTAGAGATTGGGCAGGACACTATGGCTACACCTTC. Translated, it gives CSARDWAGHYGYTF.

CDR3: CSATGTHSEQYF. The DNA of the CDR3 is TGCAGTGCAACCGGGACACACAGCGAGCAGTACTTC. The rearrangement uses TRBV20-1 and TRBJ2-7; possible D gene TRBD1, 6 bases. V dropped 6 bases and J dropped 6 bases, with 15 bases sitting between them. This CDR3 has 12 residues. Looked up from germline, CDR1 is DFQATT and CDR2 is SNEGSKA (reference sequence).

The CDR3 DNA reads as TGCAGCGTTGCCGGGACTAGCGTTGGAAGCGAGCAGTACTTC. It encodes CSVAGTSVGSEQYF. V gene TRBV29-1 combines with J gene TRBJ2-7, with TRBD2 identical over 10 bases. This CDR3 has 14 amino acids. Germline assignment: CDR1 SQVTM and CDR2 ANQGSEA. The junction had 9 bases not matched to a gene; V was cut back by 4 bases and J by 6 bases.

V and J are TRBV20-1 and TRBJ2-3; D is unresolved. V was cut by 0 bases and J by 4 bases, with 11 bases left in between. There are 14 residues in the CDR3. Germline CDR1 DFQATT, CDR2 SNEGSKA (reference sequence). CDR3 nucleotide sequence: TGCAGTGCTAGAGATCTGATATCCCCAGATACGCAGTATTTT. It specifies CSARDLISPDTQYF.

This clonotype was counted a few times. The chain recombines TRBV7-9 with TRBJ2-7, with TRBD2 matching 7 bases. The V segment lost 5 bases and the J segment 11 bases; nucleotides outside the gene matches: 6. Germline V gene lookup returns CDR1 SEHNR and CDR2 FQNEAQ (reference sequence). This CDR3 region has 11 residues. CDR3 loop: CASSEWGGKYF. The CDR3 coding sequence is TGTGCCAGCAGCGAGTGGGGGGGGAAGTACTTC.

V is TRBV28 and J is TRBJ2-3; 9 bases agree with TRBD2. This CDR3 has 17 residues. The junction had 7 bases not matched to a gene; V was cut back by 2 bases and J by 1 base. Germline CDR1 and CDR2: MDHEN and SYDVKM. CDR3 bases: TGTGCCAGCAGTTTAAGTCTGCGGGGGGGCGGCACAGATACGCAGTATTTT. This sequence encodes CASSLSLRGGGTDTQYF.

There are a few counts of this clonotype. V and J are TRBV7-9 and TRBJ2-1; D is perhaps TRBD1 or TRBD2 (7 bases each). Per the germline V gene, CDR1 is SEHNR and CDR2 is FQNEAQ (reference sequence). The CDR3 is 16 amino acids. V lost 1 base to trimming and J lost 5 bases, with 15 bases between them. The CDR3 DNA reads TGTGCCAGCAGCTTAGATCGGGCAGGGGGGGACAATGAGCAGTTCTTC. It specifies CASSLDRAGGDNEQFF.

This chain joins TRBV5-1 and TRBJ2-2; possibly TRBD2 for D (5 bases). CDR1 SGHRS and CDR2 YFSETQ come from the germline V gene. This CDR3 is 14 amino acids long. The V end was cut by 7 bases, the J end by 6 bases, with 16 bases between. Written as DNA, the CDR3 is TGCGCCAGCGCCTGGACGGTGGGAGCCGGGGAGCTGTTTTTT. Translating gives CASAWTVGAGELFF.

The rearrangement uses TRBV5-1 and TRBJ1-1, with D possibly matching TRBD1 (6 bases). V lost 6 bases, J lost 0 bases, and 15 bases lay in between. Per the germline V gene, CDR1 is SGHRS and CDR2 is YFSETQ. The CDR3 loop spans 15 amino acids. CDR3 nucleotides: TGCGCCAGCACCCGAGGGGGGGCCCTGAACACTGAAGCTTTCTTT. Translating it yields CASTRGGALNTEAFF.

There are a few counts of this clonotype. The genes are TRBV10-3 and TRBJ1-2; weak D call: TRBD1 (5 bases). The CDR3 covers 12 residues. Looked up from germline, CDR1 is ENHRY and CDR2 is SYGVKD. V lost 8 bases, J lost 8 bases, and 15 bases lay in between. CDR3 residues: CAIGAQFRGYTF. CDR3 DNA: TGTGCCATCGGGGCACAGTTTAGAGGCTACACCTTC.

CDR3 protein: CASSFSWGPYNEQFF. CDR3 DNA sequence: TGTGCCAGCAGCTTTTCCTGGGGCCCATACAATGAGCAGTTCTTC. The rearrangement uses TRBV7-2 and TRBJ2-1; a possible D gene is TRBD1 (5 bases). Germline CDR1 reads SGHTA; CDR2 reads FQGNSA. This CDR3 spans 15 amino acids. V lost 3 bases and J lost 4, with 13 bases in between.

This clonotype was detected a few times. The chain recombines TRBV7-9 with TRBJ2-3; the D is unclear. Germline CDR1 and CDR2: SEHNR and FQNEAQ (reference sequence). This CDR3 region has 12 residues. V was pared by 5 bases and J by 2 bases, with 5 bases between. CDR3 DNA: TGTGCCAGCAGCAAACACACAGATACGCAGTATTTT. Translated: CASSKHTDTQYF.

The gene calls are TRBV18 and TRBJ2-7; 8 positions agree with TRBD2. This CDR3 contains 15 residues. CDR1 is KGHSH and CDR2 is LQKENI in the germline V gene. Trimming cost V 1 base and J 4 bases; bases outside gene matches: 6. The chain's CDR3 is CASSPRISGDYEQYF. The CDR3 coding sequence is TGTGCCAGCTCACCACGCATTAGCGGGGATTACGAGCAGTACTTC.

This chain uses TRBV12-3 or TRBV12-4 with TRBJ2-5, with D possibly being TRBD1 or TRBD2 (5 bases each). The CDR3 extends over 15 amino acids. V lost 5 bases and J 3 bases, leaving 16 bases between the germline ends. The CDR3 region is CASSPSRDGKETQYF. The DNA for the CDR3 is TGTGCCAGCAGTCCAAGCCGGGACGGAAAAGAGACCCAGTACTTC.

This clonotype was seen more than once but under ten times. The chain carries TRBV29-1 and TRBJ2-1; D is perhaps TRBD2 (6 bases). This CDR3 comprises 14 residues. V was pared by 3 bases and J by 9 bases, with 18 bases between. Looked up from germline, CDR1 is SQVTM and CDR2 is ANQGSEA. The CDR3 DNA reads TGCAGCGTTGAGACGGAGCGGGTGGTAGGTGAGCAGTTCTTC. It specifies CSVETERVVGEQFF.

This clonotype was seen once. In DNA, the CDR3 is TGTGCCAGTAGTATAGGCCCCCTCACGGACAGGGGCGAGCAGTACTTC. Its translation: CASSIGPLTDRGEQYF. The genes are TRBV19 and TRBJ2-7; TRBD1 aligns across 9 bases. Looked up from germline, CDR1 is LNHDA and CDR2 is SQIVND (reference sequence). The CDR3 is 16 amino acids. The junction had 10 bases not matched to a gene; V was cut back by 1 base and J by 6 bases.

This clonotype was seen a few times. This chain joins TRBV3-1 and TRBJ2-1, with TRBD2 identical over 8 bases. This CDR3 has 15 amino acids. With V trimmed by 5 bases and J by 5 bases, 8 bases remained unmatched. Germline V gives CDR1 LGHDT, CDR2 YNNKEL (reference sequence). The CDR3 reads CASSVELAVNNEQFF. CDR3 sequence (DNA): TGTGCCAGCAGCGTCGAACTAGCGGTTAACAATGAGCAGTTCTTC.

This clonotype was recorded once. CDR3 sequence (DNA): TGTGCCAGCAGCGTTGGGGGGTCTGAAGCTTTCTTT. Translated, it gives CASSVGGSEAFF. The rearrangement joins TRBV21-1 to TRBJ1-1; the table's TRBD1 call for D was not verified on the DNA. TRBV21-1 is shown as a pseudogene. The CDR3 length is 12 residues.

The chain recombines TRBV10-3 with TRBJ1-1; possible D gene TRBD1, 5 bases. V lost 7 bases, J lost 0 bases, and 9 bases lay in between. Germline V CDR1 and CDR2: ENHRY, SYGVKD. This CDR3 has 13 residues. CDR3 nucleotides: TGTGCCATCACAACAGGAATGAACACTGAAGCTTTCTTT. It codes for CAITTGMNTEAFF.

This clonotype turned up a few times. The chain employs TRBV20-1 and TRBJ1-5, with 10 bases lining up with TRBD1. The V gene end was trimmed by 6 bases and the J gene end by 2 bases; junction bases not matched to a gene: 4. The CDR3 covers 14 residues. Germline CDR1 is DFQATT and CDR2 is SNEGSKA (reference sequence). The CDR3 sequence is CSAEGTGGNQPQHF. The CDR3 DNA reads TGCAGTGCCGAGGGGACAGGGGGCAATCAGCCCCAGCATTTT.

Only a few counts were recorded for this clonotype. The rearrangement uses TRBV20-1 and TRBJ2-1; D tentatively reads TRBD1 or TRBD2 (6 bases each). Trimming removed 5 bases from V and 7 bases from J, with 18 bases in between. The CDR3 length is 14 residues. Germline lookup yields CDR1 DFQATT and CDR2 SNEGSKA (reference sequence). The DNA for the CDR3 is TGCAGTGCTGAGGGAAGGGGGGCGGGGAATGAGCAGTTCTTC. Translation: CSAEGRGAGNEQFF.

This clonotype has a handful of counts. The chain combines TRBV5-1 with TRBJ2-1; 9 nucleotides align to TRBD1. V was pared by 4 bases and J by 6 bases, with 5 bases of the junction left unmatched. Germline lookup yields CDR1 SGHRS and CDR2 YFSETQ. This CDR3 is 14 amino acids long. CDR3: CASSEGTGLNEQFF. In DNA, the CDR3 is TGCGCCAGCAGCGAGGGGACAGGGCTCAATGAGCAGTTCTTC.

The genes are TRBV19 and TRBJ2-1, with D possibly TRBD2 on 6 matching bases. CDR1 LNHDA and CDR2 SQIVND come from the germline V gene (reference sequence). The CDR3 is 14 amino acids. Deletions cut 8 bases from V and 0 bases from J, with 11 bases between. The CDR3 is CASHRGSSYNEQFF. The CDR3 nucleotides are TGTGCCAGTCATCGGGGGAGCTCCTACAATGAGCAGTTCTTC.

In its sample, this clonotype was seen a few times. V is TRBV5-1 and J is TRBJ2-1, with 8 nucleotides matching TRBD2. After removal of 4 bases from V and 4 bases from J, the junction contained 10 bases not matched to a gene. CDR1 is SGHRS, CDR2 YFSETQ, per germline. The CDR3 is 16 amino acids. The CDR3 sequence: CASSLPSGGAYNEQFF. CDR3 nucleotides: TGCGCCAGCAGCCTCCCGAGCGGGGGTGCGTACAATGAGCAGTTCTTC.

The sample holds a few counts of this clonotype. The chain couples TRBV6-5 to TRBJ1-5; D is undetermined. The CDR3 has 13 residues. Trimming cost V 9 bases and J 3 bases, with 12 bases left between them. Germline V gene data show CDR1 as MNHEY and CDR2 as SVGAGI. The CDR3 region is CASSRGDNQPQHF. For the CDR3, the DNA is TGTGCCAGTTCACGGGGAGACAATCAGCCCCAGCATTTT.